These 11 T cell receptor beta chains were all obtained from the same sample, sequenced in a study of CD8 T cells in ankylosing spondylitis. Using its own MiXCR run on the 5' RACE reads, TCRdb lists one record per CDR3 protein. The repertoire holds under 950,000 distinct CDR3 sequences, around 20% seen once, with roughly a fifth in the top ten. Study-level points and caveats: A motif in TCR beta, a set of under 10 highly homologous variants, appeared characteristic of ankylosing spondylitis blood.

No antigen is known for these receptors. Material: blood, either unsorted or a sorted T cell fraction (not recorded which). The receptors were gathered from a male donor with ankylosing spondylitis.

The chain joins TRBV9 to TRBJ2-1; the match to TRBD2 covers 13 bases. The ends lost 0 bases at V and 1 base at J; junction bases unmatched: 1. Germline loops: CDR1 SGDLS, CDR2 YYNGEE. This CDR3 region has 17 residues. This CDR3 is CASSVGGLAGSYNEQFF. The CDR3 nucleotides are TGTGCCAGCAGCGTAGGGGGACTAGCGGGGTCCTACAATGAGCAGTTCTTC.

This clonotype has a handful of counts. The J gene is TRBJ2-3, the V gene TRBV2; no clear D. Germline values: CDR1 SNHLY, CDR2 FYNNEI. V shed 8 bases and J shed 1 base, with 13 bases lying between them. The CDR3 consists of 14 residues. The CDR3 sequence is CASSVDSGTDTQYF. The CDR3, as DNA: TGTGCCAGCTCGGTAGACTCCGGCACAGATACGCAGTATTTT.

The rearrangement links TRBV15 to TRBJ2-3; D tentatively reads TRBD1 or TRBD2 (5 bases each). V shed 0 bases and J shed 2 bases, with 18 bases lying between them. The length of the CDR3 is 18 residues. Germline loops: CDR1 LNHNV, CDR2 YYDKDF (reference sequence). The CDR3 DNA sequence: TGTGCCACCAGCAGAGACCGGCTTCGCCGGGGACCCACAGATACGCAGTATTTT. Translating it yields CATSRDRLRRGPTDTQYF.

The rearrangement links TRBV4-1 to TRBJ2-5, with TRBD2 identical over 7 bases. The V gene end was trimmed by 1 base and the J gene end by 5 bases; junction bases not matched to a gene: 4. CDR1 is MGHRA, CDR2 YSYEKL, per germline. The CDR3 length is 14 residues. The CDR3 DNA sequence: TGCGCCAGCAGCCAAGGTCGGGGGGATGAGACCCAGTACTTC. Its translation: CASSQGRGDETQYF.

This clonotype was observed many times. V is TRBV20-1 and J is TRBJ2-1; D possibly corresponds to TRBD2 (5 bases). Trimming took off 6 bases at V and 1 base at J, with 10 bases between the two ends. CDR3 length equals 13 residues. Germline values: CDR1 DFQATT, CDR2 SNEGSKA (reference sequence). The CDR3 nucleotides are TGCAGTGCAATAGCGTGGTCCTACAATGAGCAGTTCTTC. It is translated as CSAIAWSYNEQFF.

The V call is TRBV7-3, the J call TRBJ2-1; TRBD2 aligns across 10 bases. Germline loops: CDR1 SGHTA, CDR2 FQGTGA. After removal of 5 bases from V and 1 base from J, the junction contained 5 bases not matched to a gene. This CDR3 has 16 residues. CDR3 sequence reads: CASSPSGGGSYNEQFF. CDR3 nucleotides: TGTGCCAGCAGCCCCAGCGGGGGGGGGTCCTACAATGAGCAGTTCTTC.

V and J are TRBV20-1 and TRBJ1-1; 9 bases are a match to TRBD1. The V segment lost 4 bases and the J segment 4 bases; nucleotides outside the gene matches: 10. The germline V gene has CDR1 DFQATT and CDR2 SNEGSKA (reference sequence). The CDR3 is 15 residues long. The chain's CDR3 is CSATWTGVVGTEAFF. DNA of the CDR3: TGCAGTGCTACCTGGACAGGGGTCGTTGGCACTGAAGCTTTCTTT.

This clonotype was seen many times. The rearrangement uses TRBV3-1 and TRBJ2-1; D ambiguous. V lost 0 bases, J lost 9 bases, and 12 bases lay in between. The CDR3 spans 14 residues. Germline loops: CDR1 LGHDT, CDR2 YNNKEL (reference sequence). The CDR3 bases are TGTGCCAGCAGCCAAGACCCACGGGCTGGTGAGCAGTTCTTC. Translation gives CASSQDPRAGEQFF.

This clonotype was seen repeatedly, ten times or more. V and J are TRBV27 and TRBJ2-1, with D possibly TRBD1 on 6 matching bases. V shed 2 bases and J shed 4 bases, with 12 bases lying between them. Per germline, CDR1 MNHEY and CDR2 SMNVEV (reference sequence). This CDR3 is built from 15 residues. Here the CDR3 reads CASSLGQGPYNEQFF. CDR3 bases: TGTGCCAGCAGTTTAGGCCAGGGGCCTTACAATGAGCAGTTCTTC.

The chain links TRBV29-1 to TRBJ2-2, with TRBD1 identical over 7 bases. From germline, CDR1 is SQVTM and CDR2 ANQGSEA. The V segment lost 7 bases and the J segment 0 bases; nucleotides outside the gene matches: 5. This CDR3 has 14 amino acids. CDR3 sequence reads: CSAGQATNTGELFF. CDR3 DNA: TGCAGCGCCGGACAGGCGACGAACACCGGGGAGCTGTTTTTT.

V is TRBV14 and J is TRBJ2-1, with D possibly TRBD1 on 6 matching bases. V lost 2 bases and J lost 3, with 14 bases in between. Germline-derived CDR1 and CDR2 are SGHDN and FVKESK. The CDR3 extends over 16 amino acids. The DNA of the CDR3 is TGTGCCAGCAGCCAAATTCAGGGGACCATCTACAATGAGCAGTTCTTC. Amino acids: CASSQIQGTIYNEQFF.